The present T cell receptor beta chain was sequenced within a study of blood T cell repertoires in COVID-19. The wider study: Nucleic acid was either cDNA or gDNA, and it came from T cells, B-cell-depleted T cells, or PBMCs.

The J segment lost 3 bases and the V segment lost 0 bases, leaving 16 bases of the junction unmatched. Germline V gives CDR1 LGHDT, CDR2 YNNKEL (reference sequence). The CDR3 is 20 amino acids. This clone was recorded only once. Methods used by the authors: Reference gene primer amplification gave estimated nucleated cell counts. Sequencing was performed with immunoSEQ multiplex PCR; in TCRdb, only in-frame clones are kept and a portion is missing. Clone size and V and J calls were adopted from that table, with D and trimming inferred from the DNA. The table shows a few hundred thousand clones, with over 75% occurring only once.

This receptor was identified in a woman in her 30s who had recovered from COVID-19. The sequenced material came from PBMCs or T cells enriched from blood (not recorded which). This chain connects TRBV3-1 (or the pseudogene TRBV3-2) to TRBJ2-5, with 10 bases identical to TRBD2. The CDR3 nucleotides read TGTGCCAGCAGCCAAGAAAGGCTTTTTTGGTCTAGCGGGGGAAAAGAGACCCAGTACTTC. Translated: CASSQERLFWSSGGKETQYF.